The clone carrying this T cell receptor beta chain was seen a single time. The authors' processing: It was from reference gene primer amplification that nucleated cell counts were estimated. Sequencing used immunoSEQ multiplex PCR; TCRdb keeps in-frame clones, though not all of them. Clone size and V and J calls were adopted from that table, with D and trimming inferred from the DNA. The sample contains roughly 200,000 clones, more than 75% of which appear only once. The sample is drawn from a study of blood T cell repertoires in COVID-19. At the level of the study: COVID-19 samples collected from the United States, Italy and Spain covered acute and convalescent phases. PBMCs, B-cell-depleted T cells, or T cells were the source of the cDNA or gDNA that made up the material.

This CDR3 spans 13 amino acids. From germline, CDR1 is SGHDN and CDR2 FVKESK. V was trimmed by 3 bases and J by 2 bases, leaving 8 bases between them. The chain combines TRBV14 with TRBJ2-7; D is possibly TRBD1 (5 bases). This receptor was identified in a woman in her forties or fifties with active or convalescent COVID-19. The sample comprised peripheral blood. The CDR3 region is CASSQGPAYEQYF. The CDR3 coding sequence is TGTGCCAGCAGCCAGGGGCCTGCCTACGAGCAGTACTTC.